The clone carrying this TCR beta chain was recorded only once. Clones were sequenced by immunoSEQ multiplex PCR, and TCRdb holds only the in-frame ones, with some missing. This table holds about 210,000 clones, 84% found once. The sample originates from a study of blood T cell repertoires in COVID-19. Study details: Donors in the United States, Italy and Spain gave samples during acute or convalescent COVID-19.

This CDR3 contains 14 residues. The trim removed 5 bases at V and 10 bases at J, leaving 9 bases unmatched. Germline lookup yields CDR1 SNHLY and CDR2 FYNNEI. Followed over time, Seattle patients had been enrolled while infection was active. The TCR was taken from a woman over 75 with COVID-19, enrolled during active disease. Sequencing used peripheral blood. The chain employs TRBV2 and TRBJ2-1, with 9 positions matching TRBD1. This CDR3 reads CASSIGQGPKEQFF. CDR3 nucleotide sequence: TGTGCCAGCAGTATTGGACAGGGGCCAAAGGAGCAGTTCTTC.